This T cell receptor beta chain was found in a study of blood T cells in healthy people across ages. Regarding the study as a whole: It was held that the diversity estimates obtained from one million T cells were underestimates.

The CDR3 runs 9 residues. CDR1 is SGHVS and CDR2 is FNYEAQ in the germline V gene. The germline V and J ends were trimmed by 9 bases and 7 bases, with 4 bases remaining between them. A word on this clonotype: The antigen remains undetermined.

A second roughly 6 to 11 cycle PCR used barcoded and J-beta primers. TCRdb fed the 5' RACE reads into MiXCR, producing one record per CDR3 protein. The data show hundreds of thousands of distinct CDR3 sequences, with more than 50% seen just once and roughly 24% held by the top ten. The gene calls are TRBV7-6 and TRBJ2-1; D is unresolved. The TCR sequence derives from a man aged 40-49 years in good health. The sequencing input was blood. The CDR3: CARINEQFF. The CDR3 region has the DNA TGTGCCAGGATTAATGAGCAGTTCTTC.